What follows describes a single T cell receptor beta chain. The timepoints at which blood was sampled were baseline, cycle 4 day 1, and cycle 7 day 1. The CDR3 spans 17 residues. Germline V lookup: CDR1 SGHDT, CDR2 YYEEEE. Trimming left V 0 bases short and J 3 bases short, with 16 bases between. This record belongs to a study of OX40 agonist ivuxolimab in advanced cancers. Across the study: Ivuxolimab is an agonistic anti-OX40 (CD134) antibody, and patients were treated with it.

Method: immunoSEQ multiplex PCR; TCRdb's copy keeps in-frame clones and lacks some. This sample has about 48,000 clones, with about 86% found just once. This chain joins TRBV5-6 and TRBJ1-5; D is uncertain. This receptor was taken from an adult with an advanced solid tumor such as melanoma, head and neck, liver or kidney cancer. Sequencing was performed on CD4+ or CD8+ T cells sorted from blood, taken in a trial of the OX40 agonist ivuxolimab. Here the CDR3 reads CASSLAVGRLDNQPQHF. As DNA, the CDR3 is TGTGCCAGCAGCTTGGCAGTAGGGCGGCTCGACAATCAGCCCCAGCATTTT.